These 4 T cell receptor beta chains were all obtained from the same sample, sequenced in a study of spatial heterogeneity in lung cancer (dated 2019 in TCRdb). The time point label of this sample denotes: blood at routine non-recurrence follow-up after resection. Libraries were built with 5' RACE. The sample was run on a NextSeq 500. TCRdb reanalyzed the raw reads on its own, using fastp at Q25 for trimming and MiXCR for clone calling, and kept in-frame beta chains. Rows matching on CDR3 protein sequence are summarized as one entry with the most common DNA and genes. The sample yields fewer than 20,000 distinct CDR3 sequences; 9.2% were counted once. The ten top clones hold around 21% of the sample. The sample consisted of PBMCs, taken at follow-up. These receptor sequences come from a male donor with early-stage non-small cell lung cancer.

The chain's CDR3 is CASSLGFGAQETQYF. DNA for the CDR3: TGTGCCAGCAGCTTGGGGTTCGGGGCCCAAGAGACCCAGTACTTC. The J gene is TRBJ2-5, the V gene TRBV11-2; D may match TRBD1 or TRBD2 (5 bases each). The germline CDR1 and CDR2 sequences are SGHAT and FQNNGV. V was trimmed by 3 bases and J by 1 base, leaving 12 bases between them. The CDR3 runs 15 residues.

At least ten counts were recorded for this clonotype. This chain links TRBV6-5 with TRBJ2-6; D ambiguous. The CDR3 spans 15 residues. With 2 bases removed from V and 2 bases from J, the gap between germline ends came to 7 bases. In germline, CDR1 is MNHEY, CDR2 SVGAGI. The DNA for the CDR3 is TGTGCCAGCAGTTACCTGAGTACTGGGGCCAACGTCCTGACTTTC. Its translation: CASSYLSTGANVLTF.

The J gene is TRBJ2-1, the V gene TRBV5-1, with TRBD2 matching 7 bases. CDR3 length: 13 amino acids. Per the germline V gene, CDR1 is SGHRS and CDR2 is YFSETQ. The V gene end was trimmed by 6 bases and the J gene end by 8 bases; junction bases not matched to a gene: 8. Here the CDR3 reads CASKSLREDEQFF. The DNA for the CDR3 is TGCGCCAGCAAATCCCTCCGGGAGGATGAGCAGTTCTTC.

This clonotype has a count of ten or more. The rearrangement links TRBV29-1 to TRBJ1-1; no definite D call. CDR1 is SQVTM and CDR2 is ANQGSEA in the germline V gene. Trimming pared 4 bases from V and 1 base from J, leaving 4 bases between. The CDR3 extends over 11 amino acids. The CDR3 nucleotides are TGCAGCGTTGGCAAGAACACTGAAGCTTTCTTT. Translation gives CSVGKNTEAFF.